These T cell receptor beta chains were read from a single sample in a study of cytomegalovirus exposure and HLA in healthy donors. Produced via immunoSEQ multiplex PCR; TCRdb's table is partial and in-frame only. The data show 95,000 to 150,000 clones, with around 90% seen just once and 1.5% to 2% held by the top ten. Sequencing was performed on PBMCs. These receptors came from a woman between 18 and 29 years old in good health and CMV-seronegative. Both conserved end residues are part of each CDR3. A D gene is named only where the DNA matches it firmly. Where a row states a size, it is once, few, many or the class of an expanded clone; other rows omit it.

clone size	J gene	D gene	V gene	CDR3 protein	CDR3 DNA
.	TRBJ2-7	.	TRBV11-2	CASSLTGEAASYEQYF	TGTGCCAGCAGCCTTACGGGGGAGGCAGCCTCCTACGAGCAGTACTTC
.	TRBJ2-1	TRBD2	TRBV29-1	CSVLGLAGFSPGRYNEQFF	TGCAGCGTCTTGGGACTAGCGGGATTCTCTCCGGGTCGCTACAATGAGCAGTTCTTC
.	TRBJ1-3	TRBD1	TRBV5-1	CASSDPQGGNTIYF	TGCGCCAGCAGCGACCCACAGGGGGGAAACACCATATATTTT
.	TRBJ1-1	TRBD1	TRBV19	CASSPTGPTEAFF	TGTGCCAGTAGTCCGACAGGGCCCACTGAAGCTTTCTTT
.	TRBJ2-1	.	TRBV5-6	CASSFQVYEQFF	TGTGCCAGCAGTTTTCAGGTCTATGAGCAGTTCTTC
.	TRBJ2-1	TRBD2	TRBV4-2	CASSQELAGTYNEQFF	TGTGCCAGCAGCCAGGAGCTAGCGGGGACCTACAATGAGCAGTTCTTC
.	TRBJ1-2	.	TRBV29-1	CSVEGDTTYGYTF	TGCAGCGTTGAAGGGGACACCACTTATGGCTACACCTTC
.	TRBJ1-5	TRBD1	TRBV18	CASSPPGQRPYSNQPQHF	TGTGCCAGCTCACCACCGGGACAGAGACCTTATAGCAATCAGCCCCAGCATTTT
once	TRBJ2-1	TRBD2	TRBV7-6	CASSFRAGGPYGEQFF	TGTGCCAGCAGCTTTAGGGCGGGAGGGCCTTATGGTGAGCAGTTCTTC
.	TRBJ2-2	.	TRBV7-8	CASSPRRGPTGELFF	TGTGCCAGCAGCCCCCGGCGGGGCCCCACCGGGGAGCTGTTTTTT
.	TRBJ2-1	TRBD1	TRBV5-6	CASSPGQGWKEFF	TGTGCCAGCAGCCCGGGACAGGGGTGGAAGGAGTTCTTC
.	TRBJ1-2	.	TRBV11-3	CASSFQGTGGSYGYTF	TGTGCCAGCAGCTTCCAAGGGACGGGGGGGAGCTATGGCTACACCTTC
.	TRBJ2-3	.	TRBV27	CASSLLGPLDTQYF	TGTGCCAGCAGTTTACTGGGGCCGTTAGATACGCAGTATTTT
.	TRBJ1-1	.	TRBV18	CASSPPPTAEAFF	TGTGCCAGCTCACCACCTCCTACAGCTGAAGCTTTCTTT
.	TRBJ2-2	.	TRBV5-5	CASSPLLRDSGELFF	TGTGCCAGCAGCCCACTATTGCGGGACTCCGGGGAGCTGTTTTTT
.	TRBJ2-7	TRBD2	TRBV7-8	CASSGKGTRGTSEQYF	TGTGCCAGCAGCGGAAAAGGGACTAGGGGTACGTCTGAGCAGTACTTC
.	TRBJ2-3	.	TRBV5-1	CASSPGTRAVSTDTQYF	TGCGCCAGCAGCCCCGGTACGAGGGCAGTAAGCACAGATACGCAGTATTTT
.	TRBJ2-3	TRBD2	TRBV5-1	CASSLFRAGGLTDTQYF	TGCGCCAGCAGCTTGTTCCGAGCGGGAGGCCTCACAGATACGCAGTATTTT
.	TRBJ1-1	.	TRBV9	CASSPSTVNTEAFF	TGTGCCAGCAGCCCAAGCACCGTGAACACTGAAGCTTTCTTT
.	TRBJ2-5	.	TRBV5-1	CASSGLDADQETQYF	TGCGCCAGCAGCGGCCTAGACGCAGACCAAGAGACCCAGTACTTC
once	TRBJ2-1	TRBD2	TRBV27	CASSLSGTSGKNEQFF	TGTGCCAGCAGTTTATCGGGGACTAGCGGGAAGAATGAGCAGTTCTTC
.	TRBJ2-7	TRBD1	TRBV27	CASSFDRASYEQYF	TGTGCCAGCAGTTTTGACAGGGCCTCCTACGAGCAGTACTTC
.	TRBJ1-2	.	TRBV15	CATSRDLSYGYTF	TGTGCCACCAGCAGAGATCTATCCTATGGCTACACCTTC
once	TRBJ2-3	.	TRBV5-1	CASSLGVDGTDTQYF	TGCGCCAGCAGCTTGGGCGTTGACGGGACAGATACGCAGTATTTT
.	TRBJ2-4	TRBD1	TRBV2	CASTVQGVDIQYF	TGTGCCAGCACTGTACAGGGGGTTGACATTCAGTACTTC
.	TRBJ1-1	TRBD1	TRBV2	CATGTGVGSTEAFF	TGTGCCACCGGGACAGGGGTCGGCAGCACTGAAGCTTTCTTT
.	TRBJ2-2	TRBD2	TRBV5-1	CASSLDGRANTGELFF	TGCGCCAGCAGCTTGGACGGGAGGGCGAACACCGGGGAGCTGTTTTTT
.	TRBJ2-2	.	TRBV12-5	CASGLARGSSTGELFF	TGTGCTAGTGGCCTCGCGAGGGGGAGCAGCACCGGGGAGCTGTTTTTT
.	TRBJ2-1	TRBD2	TRBV14	CASSQVAGGPSGEQFF	TGTGCCAGCAGCCAAGTAGCGGGAGGGCCCTCAGGTGAGCAGTTCTTC
.	TRBJ1-2	TRBD1	TRBV6-5	CASSFDRVKGYTF	TGTGCCAGCAGTTTCGACAGGGTTAAAGGCTACACCTTC
.	TRBJ2-2	.	TRBV6-1	CASGGLPALGGELFF	TGTGCCAGCGGCGGACTTCCGGCTTTGGGCGGGGAGCTGTTTTTT
.	TRBJ2-1	TRBD2	TRBV27	CASKTSGQQFF	TGTGCCAGCAAGACTAGCGGGCAGCAGTTCTTC
.	TRBJ1-2	.	TRBV28	CASTRGSYGYTF	TGTGCCAGCACTCGGGGTTCCTACGGCTACACCTTC
.	TRBJ2-3	TRBD2	TRBV11-2	CASFLSGRAIGTQYF	TGTGCCAGCTTCCTTAGCGGGAGGGCCATTGGTACGCAGTATTTT
.	TRBJ1-1	.	TRBV4-2	CASSQDREFGGRGITGNTEAFF	TGTGCCAGCAGCCAAGATAGGGAATTTGGGGGGCGGGGGATTACGGGGAACACTGAAGCTTTCTTT
.	TRBJ2-1	.	TRBV15	CATSRDPRLGSSYNEQFF	TGTGCCACCAGCAGAGACCCCCGGCTAGGCAGCTCCTACAATGAGCAGTTCTTC
.	TRBJ1-1	TRBD1	TRBV7-9	CASSLQGDLNTEAFF	TGTGCCAGCAGCCTACAGGGGGATTTGAACACTGAAGCTTTCTTT
.	TRBJ2-1	.	TRBV14	CASSPLRVENKEQFF	TGTGCCAGCAGCCCCCTGAGAGTCGAAAATAAAGAGCAGTTCTTC
few	TRBJ2-2	.	TRBV28	CASSPGLDTGELFF	TGTGCCAGCAGTCCCGGACTCGACACCGGGGAGCTGTTTTTT
.	TRBJ1-5	TRBD1	TRBV28	CASIRGTDYQPQHF	TGTGCCAGCATCCGGGGGACAGATTATCAGCCCCAGCATTTT
.	TRBJ1-1	.	TRBV18	CASLRVLNTEAFF	TGTGCCAGCCTCAGGGTACTGAACACTGAAGCTTTCTTT
.	TRBJ2-5	.	TRBV28	CASSPPQRAQETQYF	TGTGCCAGCAGTCCCCCCCAGCGGGCCCAAGAGACCCAGTACTTC
.	TRBJ1-1	.	TRBV27	CASGQWAGRTEAFF	TGTGCCAGCGGCCAATGGGCAGGGCGCACTGAAGCTTTCTTT
.	TRBJ2-3	TRBD2	TRBV7-3	CASSAGLAGTDTQYF	TGTGCCAGCAGCGCAGGACTAGCAGGAACAGATACGCAGTATTTT
.	TRBJ1-4	.	TRBV18	CASSREASSNEKLFF	TGTGCCAGCTCCCGTGAGGCCAGCTCTAATGAAAAACTGTTTTTT
.	TRBJ1-1	.	TRBV2	CASSEWGGSTEAFF	TGTGCCAGCAGTGAATGGGGGGGATCCACTGAAGCTTTCTTT
.	TRBJ2-5	TRBD2	TRBV7-9	CASSPPRGRGETQYF	TGTGCCAGCAGCCCCCCGCGAGGGCGGGGGGAGACCCAGTACTTC
.	TRBJ1-3	.	TRBV9	CASSVDKDTRAGNTIYF	TGTGCCAGCAGCGTAGATAAGGACACCCGAGCTGGAAACACCATATATTTT
few	TRBJ2-7	.	TRBV27	CASSLQGYEQYF	TGTGCCAGCAGTTTACAGGGCTACGAGCAGTACTTC
.	TRBJ2-1	TRBD2	TRBV5-5	CASSPGLAGGPSYNEQFF	TGTGCCAGCAGCCCGGGACTAGCGGGAGGTCCCTCCTACAATGAGCAGTTCTTC
.	TRBJ2-7	TRBD2	TRBV7-6	CASSSTSGASYEQYF	TGTGCCAGCAGCTCGACTAGCGGGGCATCCTACGAGCAGTACTTC
.	TRBJ2-1	TRBD1	TRBV5-1	CASSSGQEYNEQFF	TGCGCCAGCAGCTCAGGACAGGAATACAATGAGCAGTTCTTC
few	TRBJ2-7	.	TRBV5-5	CASSLEDSTYEQYF	TGTGCCAGCAGCTTAGAGGACAGCACCTACGAGCAGTACTTC